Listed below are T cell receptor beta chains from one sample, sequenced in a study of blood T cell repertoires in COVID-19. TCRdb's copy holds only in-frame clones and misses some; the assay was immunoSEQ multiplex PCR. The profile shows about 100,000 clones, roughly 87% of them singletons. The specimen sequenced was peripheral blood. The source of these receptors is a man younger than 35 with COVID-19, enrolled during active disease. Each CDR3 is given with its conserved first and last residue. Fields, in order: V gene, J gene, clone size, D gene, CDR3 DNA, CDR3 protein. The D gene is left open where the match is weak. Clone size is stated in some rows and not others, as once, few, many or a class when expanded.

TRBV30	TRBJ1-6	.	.	TGTGCCTGGAGAACCCCGTCCCCCGGGGGTAATTCACCCCTCCACTTT	CAWRTPSPGGNSPLHF
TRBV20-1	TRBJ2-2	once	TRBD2	TGCAGTGCTAGTCCCGGGACTAGTCCCGGGGAGCTGTTTTTT	CSASPGTSPGELFF
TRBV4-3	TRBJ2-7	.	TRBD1	TGCGCCAGCAGCTCAGACAGGGTCAACGAGCAGTACTTC	CASSSDRVNEQYF
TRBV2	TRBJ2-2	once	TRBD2	TGTGCCAGCAGTTCCGGGACTAGCGGGGGGTCTAACACCGGGGAGCTGTTTTTT	CASSSGTSGGSNTGELFF
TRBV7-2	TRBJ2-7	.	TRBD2	TGTGCCAGCAGCTTAAGACTAGCGAGCACCTACGAGCAGTACTTC	CASSLRLASTYEQYF
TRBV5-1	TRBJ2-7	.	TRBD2	TGCGCCAGCAGCCAGGGCGGGGGATCCTACGAGCAGTACTTC	CASSQGGGSYEQYF
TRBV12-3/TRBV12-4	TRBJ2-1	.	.	TGTGCCAGCAGTCCACTGAACTACAATGAGCAGTTCTTC	CASSPLNYNEQFF
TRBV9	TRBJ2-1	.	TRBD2	TGTGCCAGCAGCGTAGCCAGCGGGAGAAACAATGAGCAGTTCTTC	CASSVASGRNNEQFF
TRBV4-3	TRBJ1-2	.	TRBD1	TGCGCCAGCAGCCGTCAGCGGGGTGGACAGGGGGCTTACGGCTACACCTTC	CASSRQRGGQGAYGYTF
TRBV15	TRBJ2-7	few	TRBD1	TGTGCCACCAGCCCCGGGACAGGGAGCTACGAGCAGTACTTC	CATSPGTGSYEQYF
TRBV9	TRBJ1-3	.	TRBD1	TGTGCCAGCAGCGCGACAGGGGCTCGCGGAAACACCATATATTTT	CASSATGARGNTIYF
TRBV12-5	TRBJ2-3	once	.	TGTGCTTCGGCGGGTAGCACAGATACGCAGTATTTT	CASAGSTDTQYF
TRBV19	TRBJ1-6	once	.	TGTGCCAGTAGTAAATCCGGGGGACCCCTCCACTTT	CASSKSGGPLHF
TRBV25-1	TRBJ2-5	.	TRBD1	TGTGCCAGCAGTGAATTTTTCAGGGGGCGAGAGACCCAGTACTTC	CASSEFFRGRETQYF
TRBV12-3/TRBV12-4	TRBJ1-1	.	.	TGTGCCAGCAGTCCTACCCGGGACACCTCTTTCTTT	CASSPTRDTSFF
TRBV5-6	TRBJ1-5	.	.	TGTGCCAGCAGCTCGGGACTGGGGATGAAGCCCCAGCATTTT	CASSSGLGMKPQHF
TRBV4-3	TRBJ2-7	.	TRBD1	TGCGCCAGCAGCCAAGAGAGACAGGGGGCGTTGAAATACGAGCAGTACTTC	CASSQERQGALKYEQYF
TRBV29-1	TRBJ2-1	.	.	TGCAGCGTTGGCCAGGAAAATGAGCAGTTCTTC	CSVGQENEQFF
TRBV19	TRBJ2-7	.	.	TGTGCCAGTAGTAAAAGGGGGGGCTCCTACGAGCAGTACTTC	CASSKRGGSYEQYF
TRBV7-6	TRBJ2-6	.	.	TGTGCCAGCAGTCGTACACCCTTCGGGGCCAACGTCCTGACTTTC	CASSRTPFGANVLTF
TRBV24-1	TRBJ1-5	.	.	TGTGCCACCAGTGATACAGGGAGGGACGGCAATCAGCCCCAGCATTTT	CATSDTGRDGNQPQHF
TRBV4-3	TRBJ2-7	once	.	TGCGCCAGCAGCCAAGGCTTGGACGGGAGCTCCTACGAGCAGTACTTC	CASSQGLDGSSYEQYF
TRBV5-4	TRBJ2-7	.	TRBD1	TGTGCCAGCAGCTTGGCCGGGACAGGTTCCTACGAGCAGTACTTC	CASSLAGTGSYEQYF
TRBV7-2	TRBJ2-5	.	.	TGTGCCAGCAGCTTAAATTCCGAGCGGAAGCAAGAGACCCAGTACTTC	CASSLNSERKQETQYF
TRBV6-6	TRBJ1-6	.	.	TGTGCCAGCAGTCTCCCACCAGGGTTGAACTCACCCCTCCACTTT	CASSLPPGLNSPLHF